This TCR beta chain was recorded in a study of cytomegalovirus exposure and HLA in healthy donors. Worth noting for this clone: As yet, its antigen is unknown.

It was with 60 Vbeta and 13 Jbeta primers that the PCR ran. Sequenced by immunoSEQ multiplex PCR; TCRdb stores in-frame clones only, minus some. Seen here are around 150,000 clones, around 85% observed once, and the top ten hold about 9.3%. Findings of the study overall: Sequencing probably produced one cluster of sequence variants that were highly shared. In vitro, a few CMV-associated chains proved specific for CMV antigens. In a later analysis, CMV-associated beta chains were mostly HLA-associated, it appeared.

The CDR3 length is 14 residues. Germline loops: CDR1 SNHLY, CDR2 FYNNEI. V gave up 8 bases and J gave up 0 bases, with 11 bases separating them. This rearrangement joins TRBV2 to TRBJ1-3, with a weak D call TRBD1 (6 bases). The specimen was PBMCs. This sequence originates from a man younger than 35 in good health and CMV-seropositive. CDR3 DNA sequence: TGTGCCAGCGGCCCGACAGGCTCTGGAAACACCATATATTTT. Translated, it gives CASGPTGSGNTIYF.